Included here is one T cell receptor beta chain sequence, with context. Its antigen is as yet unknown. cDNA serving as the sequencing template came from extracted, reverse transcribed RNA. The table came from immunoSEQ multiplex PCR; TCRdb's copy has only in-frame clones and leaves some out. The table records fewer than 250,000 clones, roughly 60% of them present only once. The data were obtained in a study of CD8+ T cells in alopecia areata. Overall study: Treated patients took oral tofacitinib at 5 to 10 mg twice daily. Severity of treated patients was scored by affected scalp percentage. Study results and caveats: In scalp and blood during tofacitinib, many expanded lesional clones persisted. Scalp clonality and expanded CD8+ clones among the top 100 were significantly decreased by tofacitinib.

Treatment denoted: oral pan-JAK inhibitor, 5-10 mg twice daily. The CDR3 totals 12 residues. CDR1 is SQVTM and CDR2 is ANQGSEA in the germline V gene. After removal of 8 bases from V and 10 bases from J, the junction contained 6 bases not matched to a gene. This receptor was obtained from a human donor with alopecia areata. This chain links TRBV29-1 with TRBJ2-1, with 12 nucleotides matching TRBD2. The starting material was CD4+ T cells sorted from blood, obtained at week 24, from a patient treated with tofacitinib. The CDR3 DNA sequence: TGCAGCACACTAGCGGGGGGTGACGAGCAGTTCTTC. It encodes CSTLAGGDEQFF.